This passage covers 16 T cell receptor beta chains from one sample sequenced in a study of blood T cell repertoires in COVID-19. Profiled with immunoSEQ multiplex PCR; TCRdb holds only in-frame clones, not every one. The sample includes fewer than 350,000 clones, roughly 91% of them seen just once. Sequencing used PBMCs or T cells enriched from blood (not recorded which). The receptors were sampled from a woman aged 55-69 years in a cohort exposed to, infected with or recovered from COVID-19 (not recorded which).

This rearrangement joins TRBV11-3 to TRBJ1-5; 12 bases fit TRBD1. The CDR3 covers 18 residues. The V segment lost 4 bases and the J segment 3 bases; nucleotides outside the gene matches: 10. Germline CDR1 reads SGHNT; CDR2 reads YENEEA. The CDR3 region is CASSSSPGQGASNQPQHF. The CDR3 nucleotides are TGTGCCAGCAGCTCCTCACCGGGACAGGGGGCCTCCAATCAGCCCCAGCATTTT. Complete variable domain (other parts from reference TRBV11-3 and TRBJ1-5): EAGVVQSPRYKIIEKKQPVAFWCNPISGHNTLYWYLQNLGQGPELLIRYENEEAVDDSQLPKDRFSAERLKGVDSTLKIQPAELGDSAVYLCASSSSPGQGASNQPQHFGDGTRLSIL.

This sequence joins TRBV7-2 and TRBJ1-2, with TRBD1 identical over 9 bases. Germline trimming cut 4 bases from V and 4 bases from J; bases unmatched to any gene: 7. CDR1 is SGHTA and CDR2 is FQGNSA in the germline V gene. The CDR3 extends over 15 amino acids. The CDR3 spells CASSSTTGGAYGYTF. The CDR3 DNA reads as TGTGCCAGCAGCTCCACGACAGGGGGGGCCTATGGCTACACCTTC.

The chain carries TRBV29-1 and TRBJ1-5; no reliable D call. Germline lookup yields CDR1 SQVTM and CDR2 ANQGSEA. The CDR3 is made up of 12 amino acids. Trimming took 8 bases from V and 3 from J, leaving 11 bases between them. CDR3 in DNA: TGCAGCCGGGTAGTGTCCAATCAGCCCCAGCATTTT. This sequence encodes CSRVVSNQPQHF.

The CDR3 DNA follows: TGCGCCAGCAGTGAAGCAGGAACAGAGACCCAGTACTTC. Encoded protein: CASSEAGTETQYF. V is TRBV10-1 and J is TRBJ2-5; D unclear. The germline gives CDR1 WNHNN, CDR2 SYGVQD (reference sequence). Trimming shortened V by 3 bases and J by 4 bases, and 9 bases separated the two germline ends. The CDR3 is made up of 13 amino acids.

The chain employs TRBV28 and TRBJ2-7; D is possibly TRBD2 (5 bases). The germline V gene has CDR1 MDHEN and CDR2 SYDVKM. This CDR3 has 12 residues. V was trimmed by 6 bases and J by 7 bases, leaving 13 bases between them. CDR3 sequence: CASSSGLREQYF. CDR3 in DNA: TGTGCCAGCAGCAGCGGTCTTAGGGAGCAGTACTTC.

This chain connects TRBV9 to TRBJ2-3; 7 bases fit TRBD2. Trimming cost V 0 bases and J 3 bases; bases outside gene matches: 10. In germline, CDR1 is SGDLS, CDR2 YYNGEE. CDR3 length: 17 residues. In nucleotides, the CDR3 is TGTGCCAGCAGCGTAGCTTCTTGGGAGGGTATTACAGATACGCAGTATTTT. Translation gives CASSVASWEGITDTQYF. Combining the CDR3 with reference TRBV9 and TRBJ2-3 gives the whole variable domain DSGVTQTPKHLITATGQRVTLRCSPRSGDLSVYWYQQSLDQGLQFLIQYYNGEERAKGNILERFSAQQFPDLHSELNLSSLELGDSALYFCASSVASWEGITDTQYFGPGTRLTVL.

CDR3: CASSYSGTGGFSYNSPLHF. The CDR3 DNA reads as TGTGCCAGCAGTTATTCCGGGACAGGGGGTTTCTCCTATAATTCACCCCTCCACTTT. The V gene is TRBV27, the J gene TRBJ1-6; TRBD1 aligns across 11 bases. Per germline, CDR1 MNHEY and CDR2 SMNVEV (reference sequence). Trimming cost V 4 bases and J 0 bases; bases outside gene matches: 8. This CDR3 region has 19 residues.

The chain links TRBV10-3 to TRBJ1-2; TRBD1 matches 11 bases. Per the germline V gene, CDR1 is ENHRY and CDR2 is SYGVKD. Trimming took 10 bases from V and 6 from J; bases not matched to a gene: 13. This CDR3 comprises 15 residues. The CDR3, as DNA: TGTGCCACCGGCCAAGGACAGGGGGCGAGGGATGGCTACACCTTC. Translation gives CATGQGQGARDGYTF.

The chain has TRBV9 and TRBJ2-1, with 11 bases matching TRBD2. The trim removed 4 bases at V and 8 bases at J, leaving 5 bases unmatched. The germline V gene has CDR1 SGDLS and CDR2 YYNGEE. There are 14 residues in the CDR3. This CDR3 is CASSPGTSGYEQFF. Written as DNA, the CDR3 is TGTGCCAGCAGCCCCGGGACTAGCGGTTATGAGCAGTTCTTC.

This clone was observed a single time. J is TRBJ1-2 and V is TRBV5-6; TRBD1 aligns across 8 bases. V was clipped by 2 bases and J by 3 bases; unmatched bases: 3. The CDR3 loop spans 14 amino acids. Per germline, CDR1 SGHDT and CDR2 YYEEEE. The CDR3 loop is CASSLKGQDYGYTF. Here the CDR3 DNA reads TGTGCCAGCAGCTTAAAGGGACAGGACTATGGCTACACCTTC.

The J gene is TRBJ1-2, the V gene TRBV19; a possible D gene is TRBD1 (5 bases). Germline V gene sequence: CDR1 LNHDA, CDR2 SQIVND (reference sequence). V was clipped by 6 bases and J by 8 bases, with 16 bases between them. This CDR3 has 13 residues. This CDR3 reads CASSPTRGGGYTF. Here the CDR3 DNA reads TGTGCCAGTAGCCCCACTAGGGGAGGAGGCTACACCTTC. The full variable domain, with the rest looked up from reference TRBV19 and TRBJ1-2, is DGGITQSPKYLFRKEGQNVTLSCEQNLNHDAMYWYRQDPGQGLRLIYYSQIVNDFQKGDIAEGYSVSREKKESFPLTVTSAQKNPTAFYLCASSPTRGGGYTFGSGTRLTVV.

This sequence joins TRBV29-1 and TRBJ1-5; TRBD1 might be the D (6 bases). Germline lookup yields CDR1 SQVTM and CDR2 ANQGSEA. V was clipped by 3 bases and J by 2 bases, with 17 bases between them. The CDR3 sequence is 16 residues long. CDR3 DNA: TGCAGCGTTGAGGGGGCAGGGAGGGATCGCAATCAGCCCCAGCATTTT. Protein product: CSVEGAGRDRNQPQHF. The variable domain in full, completed from reference TRBV29-1 and TRBJ1-5, reads SAVISQKPSRDICQRGTSLTIQCQVDSQVTMMFWYRQQPGQSLTLIATANQGSEATYESGFVIDKFPISRPNLTFSTLTVSNMSPEDSSIYLCSVEGAGRDRNQPQHFGDGTRLSIL.

V is TRBV11-2 and J is TRBJ2-5, with TRBD1 matching over 10 bases. Trimming cost V 1 base and J 1 base; bases outside gene matches: 3. Germline V CDR1 and CDR2: SGHAT, FQNNGV. This CDR3 region has 16 residues. The CDR3 spells CASSLVDRGRQETQYF. The CDR3 DNA sequence: TGTGCCAGCAGCTTAGTAGACAGGGGGCGCCAAGAGACCCAGTACTTC.

The CDR3 reads CASSGKTGTGVNTEAFF. CDR3 nucleotides: TGTGCCAGCAGCGGCAAAACCGGGACAGGGGTAAACACTGAAGCTTTCTTT. The chain joins TRBV9 to TRBJ1-1, with TRBD1 matching 10 bases. Germline CDR1 reads SGDLS; CDR2 reads YYNGEE. The CDR3 is made up of 17 amino acids. Germline trimming cut 3 bases from V and 2 bases from J; bases unmatched to any gene: 10.

V is TRBV28 and J is TRBJ2-7, with TRBD2 matching over 11 bases. The CDR3 consists of 17 residues. Losses at the gene ends were 4 bases for V and 2 bases for J; bases not matched to a gene: 10. Germline CDR1 and CDR2: MDHEN and SYDVKM. CDR3 in amino acids: CASSSSTLAGGPYEQYF. DNA for the CDR3: TGTGCCAGCAGTTCATCCACCTTAGCGGGAGGGCCCTACGAGCAGTACTTC.

This clone was seen only a few times. The gene calls are TRBV5-1 and TRBJ2-5; 9 bases map to TRBD2. The germline CDR1 and CDR2 sequences are SGHRS and YFSETQ. The CDR3 consists of 15 residues. Trimming removed 3 bases from V and 1 base from J; junction bases left unmatched: 4. The DNA for the CDR3 is TGCGCCAGCAGCTCCCTGACTAGCGGCCAAGAGACCCAGTACTTC. The encoded protein is CASSSLTSGQETQYF.